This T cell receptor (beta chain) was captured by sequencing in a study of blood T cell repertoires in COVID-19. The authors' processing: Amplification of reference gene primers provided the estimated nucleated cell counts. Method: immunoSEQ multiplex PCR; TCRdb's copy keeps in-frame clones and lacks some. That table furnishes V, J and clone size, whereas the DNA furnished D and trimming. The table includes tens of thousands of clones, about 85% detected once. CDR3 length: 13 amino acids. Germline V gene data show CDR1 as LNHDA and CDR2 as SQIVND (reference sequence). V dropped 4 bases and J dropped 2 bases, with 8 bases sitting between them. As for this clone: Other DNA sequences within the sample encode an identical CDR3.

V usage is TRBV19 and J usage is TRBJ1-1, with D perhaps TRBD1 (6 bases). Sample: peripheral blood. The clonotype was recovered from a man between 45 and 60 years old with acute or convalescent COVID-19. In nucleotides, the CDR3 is TGTGCCAGTAGTACACAGGGTAACACTGAAGCTTTCTTT. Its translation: CASSTQGNTEAFF.